Each of the 26 T cell receptor beta chains below was sequenced from the same sample in a study of long-term antiretroviral therapy in people with HIV (dated by TCRdb to the early 2020s). Sequencing of the TRB variable region was done with the immunoSEQ hsTCRB v3.0 assay at survey level resolution. Imported from immuneACCESS, the table was reduced by TCRdb to in-frame sequences with V and J called. These copies leave out some clones; in studies compared against another copy, an unresolved V gene accounts for under half, and the cause of the remainder is not known. This sample comprises approximately 24,000 clones, roughly 86% of them detected only once. The top ten clonotypes cover roughly 8.9% of the sample. The specimen comprised unsorted PBMCs, sampled 1.8 years before starting antiretroviral therapy. These receptors were obtained from a man aged 45-65 years with HIV.

The CDR3 spells CASSRSGQQNTEAFF. The CDR3 nucleotides read TGTGCCAGCAGCCGTTCAGGACAGCAGAACACTGAAGCTTTCTTT. The V and J genes are TRBV7-9 and TRBJ1-1, with a possible D match to TRBD1 (6 bases). The CDR3 totals 15 residues. CDR1 is SEHNR, CDR2 FQNEAQ, per germline (reference sequence). Deletions cut 5 bases from V and 1 base from J, with 14 bases between. Complete variable domain (other parts from reference TRBV7-9 and TRBJ1-1): DTGVSQNPRHKITKRGQNVTFRCDPISEHNRLYWYRQTLGQGPEFLTYFQNEAQLEKSRLLSDRFSAERPKGSFSTLEIQRTEQGDSAMYLCASSRSGQQNTEAFFGQGTRLTVV.

The chain combines TRBV7-6 with TRBJ1-2; 7 nucleotides agree with TRBD1. The CDR3 extends over 14 amino acids. The germline gives CDR1 SGHVS, CDR2 FNYEAQ. V dropped 5 bases and J dropped 2; count of bases not matched to a gene: 5. CDR3 residues: CASSAQTGNYGYTF. Written as DNA, the CDR3 is TGTGCCAGCAGCGCACAGACAGGGAACTATGGCTACACCTTC.

This rearrangement joins TRBV6-5 to TRBJ2-7; TRBD2 aligns across 13 bases. This CDR3 region has 14 residues. The germline V gene has CDR1 MNHEY and CDR2 SVGAGI. The ends lost 5 bases at V and 12 bases at J; junction bases unmatched: 10. The CDR3 protein is CASSPTGTSGIRYF. The CDR3 nucleotides are TGTGCCAGCAGTCCTACCGGGACTAGCGGGATTCGGTACTTC.

The V and J genes are TRBV7-3 and TRBJ2-5, with 10 bases fitting TRBD2. The V gene's germline CDR1 is SGHTA and CDR2 FQGTGA. CDR3 length: 14 residues. V trimming: 6 bases; J trimming: 8 bases; junction bases outside the gene matches: 9. CDR3 region: CASRSSGGIDTQYF. CDR3 sequence (DNA): TGTGCCAGCAGGTCTAGCGGGGGAATTGACACCCAGTACTTC. The variable domain in full, completed from reference TRBV7-3 and TRBJ2-5, reads GAGVSQTPSNKVTEKGKYVELRCDPISGHTALYWYRQSLGQGPEFLIYFQGTGAADDSGLPNDRFFAVRPEGSVSTLKIQRTERGDSAVYLCASRSSGGIDTQYFGPGTRLLVL.

The chain is built from TRBV5-1 and TRBJ1-2; the match to TRBD1 covers 8 bases. The CDR3 totals 15 residues. Trimming cost V 3 bases and J 5 bases; bases outside gene matches: 9. Germline assignment: CDR1 SGHRS and CDR2 YFSETQ. The CDR3 DNA is TGCGCCAGCAGCTCCCGACAGGGGATAGGGTATGGCTACACCTTC. Its protein product is CASSSRQGIGYGYTF.

V usage is TRBV4-2 and J usage is TRBJ1-3; perhaps TRBD1 as D (6 bases). The germline V gene encodes CDR1 LGHNA and CDR2 YNFKEQ. Trimming removed 4 bases at V and 1 base at J, with 8 bases between. This CDR3 comprises 14 residues. The CDR3 spells CASSPQGSGNTIYF. The DNA for the CDR3 is TGTGCCAGCAGCCCACAGGGTTCTGGAAACACCATATATTTT.

This chain's CDR3 is CAWSGRGYAEAFF. The DNA of the CDR3 is TGTGCCTGGAGTGGAAGGGGATACGCTGAAGCTTTCTTT. V and J are TRBV30 and TRBJ1-1; D might be TRBD1 (5 bases). The CDR3 totals 13 residues. Germline V gene sequence: CDR1 GTSNPN, CDR2 SVGIG (reference sequence). V gave up 1 base and J gave up 6 bases, with 12 bases separating them.

In the case of this clone: A read error may produce the germline difference seen at one junction end. V and J are TRBV10-2 and TRBJ2-1; possibly TRBD1 for D (6 bases). The CDR3 contains 8 residues. Per germline, CDR1 WSHSY and CDR2 SAAADI. The CDR3 reads CAKDSELF. The CDR3 DNA follows: TGCGCCAAGGACAGTGAGCTCTTC.

Of note for this clone: An end of the junction differs from the germline gene, which may be a read error. The genes are TRBV5-4 and TRBJ2-7; unclear D gene. This CDR3 has 14 residues. In germline, CDR1 is SGHNT, CDR2 YYREEE (reference sequence). CDR3 DNA sequence: TGTGCCAGCAGTTTGGCCGTAACAGCCTACGAGCAGTACTTC. Amino acids: CASSLAVTAYEQYF.

The chain has TRBV7-2 and TRBJ2-2, with D possibly TRBD1 on 5 matching bases. Germline CDR1 is SGHTA and CDR2 is FQGNSA. The CDR3 has 15 residues. Between the trimmed V and J ends, which lost 2 bases and 8 bases, there was a span of 15 bases. The CDR3 is CASSLSQARGGELFF. The CDR3 coding sequence is TGTGCCAGCAGCTTATCACAGGCCCGTGGGGGGGAGCTGTTTTTT.

This chain uses TRBV18 with TRBJ2-7; TRBD1 matches 7 bases. CDR1 and CDR2 (germline): KGHSH, LQKENI. This CDR3 region has 15 residues. The V gene end was trimmed by 1 base and the J gene end by 0 bases; junction bases not matched to a gene: 3. CDR3 in DNA: TGTGCCAGCTCACCACTTCGGACAGGCTCCTACGAGCAGTACTTC. It is translated as CASSPLRTGSYEQYF. The entire variable domain, with the rest obtained from reference TRBV18 and TRBJ2-7, is as follows: NAGVMQNPRHLVRRRGQEARLRCSPMKGHSHVYWYRQLPEEGLKFMVYLQKENIIDESGMPKERFSAEFPKEGPSILRIQQVVRGDSAAYFCASSPLRTGSYEQYFGPGTRLTVT.

In DNA, the CDR3 is TGTGCCAGCATCGGGGGGGAGTTTGGCAATCAGCCCCAGCATTTT. This encodes CASIGGEFGNQPQHF. The chain links TRBV28 to TRBJ1-5; weak D call: TRBD1 (5 bases). Trimming took 7 bases from V and 2 from J, leaving 15 bases between them. Germline V gene lookup returns CDR1 MDHEN and CDR2 SYDVKM. There are 15 residues in the CDR3.

CDR3 bases: TGTGCCAGCAGCTCCTACGGGACAAGCACAGATACGCAGTATTTT. Its translation is CASSSYGTSTDTQYF. The V call is TRBV7-9, the J call TRBJ2-3; tentative D call: TRBD1 (6 bases). This CDR3 contains 15 residues. CDR1 and CDR2 (germline): SEHNR, FQNEAQ (reference sequence). V was trimmed by 4 bases and J by 0 bases, leaving 11 bases between them.

This rearrangement joins TRBV5-6 to TRBJ2-3; the match to TRBD2 covers 15 bases. The CDR3 contains 19 residues. Germline V CDR1 and CDR2: SGHDT, YYEEEE. The V gene end was trimmed by 1 base and the J gene end by 0 bases; junction bases not matched to a gene: 6. CDR3 in amino acids: CASSLRTSGGAYSTDTQYF. CDR3 coding DNA: TGTGCCAGCAGCTTGAGGACTAGCGGGGGGGCTTATAGCACAGATACGCAGTATTTT. Supplemented by reference TRBV5-6 and TRBJ2-3, the full variable domain reads DAGVTQSPTHLIKTRGQQVTLRCSPKSGHDTVSWYQQALGQGPQFIFQYYEEEERQRGNFPDRFSGHQFPNYSSELNVNALLLGDSALYLCASSLRTSGGAYSTDTQYFGPGTRLTVL.

This clone was recorded only once. The chain couples TRBV9 to TRBJ2-7; D gene uncertain. V lost 3 bases and J lost 1, with 14 bases in between. There are 15 residues in the CDR3. Germline loops: CDR1 SGDLS, CDR2 YYNGEE. CDR3 sequence: CASSAGFSASYEQYF. Written as DNA, the CDR3 is TGTGCCAGCAGCGCGGGCTTTAGTGCATCCTACGAGCAGTACTTC. The full variable domain, rest sourced from reference TRBV9 and TRBJ2-7, is DSGVTQTPKHLITATGQRVTLRCSPRSGDLSVYWYQQSLDQGLQFLIQYYNGEERAKGNILERFSAQQFPDLHSELNLSSLELGDSALYFCASSAGFSASYEQYFGPGTRLTVT.

This clone occurred a few times. This rearrangement joins TRBV30 to TRBJ1-1; 7 bases are shared with TRBD1. CDR3 length equals 14 residues. J gave up 0 bases and V 5 bases, and 6 bases lay outside the gene matches. CDR1 GTSNPN and CDR2 SVGIG come from the germline V gene (reference sequence). The CDR3 DNA reads TGTGCCTGGTTGAAGGGGACAGTGAACACTGAAGCTTTCTTT. Translating gives CAWLKGTVNTEAFF.

Details on this clone: One end of the junction fails to match germline, which may point to a read error. The rearrangement joins TRBV9 to TRBJ1-1, with TRBD1 as a possible D gene (6 bases). The CDR3 covers 13 residues. CDR1 and CDR2 from the germline V gene are SGDLS and YYNGEE. In DNA, the CDR3 is TGTGCCAGCAGCGTTGGACAGAACTCTGAAGCTTTCTTT. Translation gives CASSVGQNSEAFF.

The V call is TRBV18, the J call TRBJ1-5, with D unresolved. The CDR3 consists of 17 residues. Trimming removed 1 base at V and 1 base at J, with 14 bases between. Per the germline V gene, CDR1 is KGHSH and CDR2 is LQKENI. CDR3 in amino acids: CASSPRPSEISNQPQHF. DNA for the CDR3: TGTGCCAGCTCACCACGCCCTTCCGAAATCAGCAATCAGCCCCAGCATTTT.

The rearrangement uses TRBV19 and TRBJ2-3; no firm D call. Trimming shortened V by 6 bases and J by 6 bases, and 7 bases separated the two germline ends. Germline V gene lookup returns CDR1 LNHDA and CDR2 SQIVND (reference sequence). This CDR3 comprises 11 residues. CDR3 loop: CASSSGDTQYF. The CDR3 bases are TGTGCCAGTAGCTCTGGCGATACGCAGTATTTT.

The chain combines TRBV4-1 with TRBJ2-3; 8 bases are a match to TRBD2. V was pared by 4 bases and J by 0 bases, with 12 bases of the junction left unmatched. The CDR3 runs to 18 residues. Germline V lookup: CDR1 MGHRA, CDR2 YSYEKL. CDR3 residues: CASSRGSSASGSTDTQYF. The CDR3 nucleotides are TGCGCCAGCAGCCGCGGCAGCAGCGCTAGCGGGAGCACAGATACGCAGTATTTT.

Here the CDR3 reads CAISRGSTGNTIYF. The CDR3 DNA is TGTGCCATCTCTAGAGGCTCGACTGGAAACACCATATATTTT. The genes are TRBV10-3 and TRBJ1-3; D is undetermined. Germline CDR1 reads ENHRY; CDR2 reads SYGVKD. This CDR3 has 14 residues. Trimming cost V 8 bases and J 2 bases, with 13 bases left between them.

As DNA, the CDR3 is TGTGCCAGTAGCCCGGGACAGTATAATGAAAAACTGTTTTTT. Translating it yields CASSPGQYNEKLFF. This chain uses TRBV19 with TRBJ1-4; 7 nucleotides align to TRBD1. There are 14 residues in the CDR3. In germline, CDR1 is LNHDA, CDR2 SQIVND (reference sequence). Germline trimming cut 6 bases from V and 4 bases from J; bases unmatched to any gene: 5. Supplemented by reference TRBV19 and TRBJ1-4, the full variable domain reads DGGITQSPKYLFRKEGQNVTLSCEQNLNHDAMYWYRQDPGQGLRLIYYSQIVNDFQKGDIAEGYSVSREKKESFPLTVTSAQKNPTAFYLCASSPGQYNEKLFFGSGTQLSVL.

V is TRBV6-5 and J is TRBJ1-2; TRBD1 matches 7 bases. V was pared by 0 bases and J by 5 bases, with 9 bases of the junction left unmatched. The CDR3 runs to 16 residues. Germline V gene data show CDR1 as MNHEY and CDR2 as SVGAGI. The CDR3 DNA sequence: TGTGCCAGCAGTTACTCGTCGGGACAGAAGAATTATGGCTACACCTTC. It codes for CASSYSSGQKNYGYTF.

The chain is built from TRBV5-1 and TRBJ1-1; 9 bases line up with TRBD1. V was clipped by 4 bases and J by 7 bases; unmatched bases: 5. The CDR3 is 13 residues long. In germline, CDR1 is SGHRS, CDR2 YFSETQ. The CDR3 DNA follows: TGCGCCAGCAGCCGGCGGACAGGGGATGAAGCTTTCTTT. It encodes CASSRRTGDEAFF.

The chain is built from TRBV6-1 and TRBJ1-5; 9 nucleotides agree with TRBD1. This CDR3 comprises 14 residues. Germline V gene lookup returns CDR1 MNHNS and CDR2 SASEGT. The V segment lost 8 bases and the J segment 5 bases; nucleotides outside the gene matches: 7. CDR3 region: CASAPGQGDQPQHF. The CDR3 DNA reads as TGTGCCAGCGCACCGGGACAGGGCGATCAGCCCCAGCATTTT.

The V call is TRBV6-5, the J call TRBJ1-2, with D possibly matching TRBD1 (5 bases). V was cut by 6 bases and J by 8 bases, with 19 bases left in between. From germline, CDR1 is MNHEY and CDR2 SVGAGI. The CDR3 extends over 14 amino acids. CDR3 nucleotides: TGTGCCAGCAGGGAGTCTGGGGCTTATGGGGGCTACACCTTC. As protein: CASRESGAYGGYTF.